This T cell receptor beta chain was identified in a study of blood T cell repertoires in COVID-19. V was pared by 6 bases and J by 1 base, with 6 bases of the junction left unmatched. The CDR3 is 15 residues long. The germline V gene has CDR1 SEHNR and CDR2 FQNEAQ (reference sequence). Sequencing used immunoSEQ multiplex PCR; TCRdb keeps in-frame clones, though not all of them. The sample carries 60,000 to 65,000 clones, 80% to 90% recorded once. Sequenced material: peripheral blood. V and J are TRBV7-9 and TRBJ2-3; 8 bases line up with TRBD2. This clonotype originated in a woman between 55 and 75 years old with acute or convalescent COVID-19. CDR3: CASSRSGAGTDTQYF. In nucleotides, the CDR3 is TGTGCCAGCAGTCGTAGCGGGGCGGGCACAGATACGCAGTATTTT.